This entry lists 29 T cell receptor beta chains sequenced from one sample in a study of lymphopenia after photon versus proton radiotherapy. Sequencing used immunoSEQ multiplex PCR; TCRdb keeps in-frame clones, though not all of them. The table includes around 12,000 clones, around 89% detected once. Sample: peripheral blood, taken from a patient treated with photon-based radiotherapy. These receptors were obtained from a man aged 60-69 years with pancreatic cancer.

The V and J genes are TRBV7-9 and TRBJ2-5; possibly TRBD1 for D (6 bases). V was cut by 6 bases and J by 5 bases, with 19 bases left in between. The V gene's germline CDR1 is SEHNR and CDR2 FQNEAQ (reference sequence). This CDR3 contains 15 residues. CDR3 coding DNA: TGTGCCAGCAGTCCTGGGGCAGGGGTGGTGGAGACCCAGTACTTC. It encodes CASSPGAGVVETQYF.

The CDR3 protein is CASAHLAKNIQYF. CDR3 nucleotides: TGTGCCAGCGCGCATCTAGCCAAAAACATTCAGTACTTC. This sequence joins TRBV5-8 and TRBJ2-4; D call uncertain. This CDR3 comprises 13 residues. Trimming pared 7 bases from V and 0 bases from J, leaving 8 bases between. Germline V gene data show CDR1 as SGHTS and CDR2 as YDEGEE.

This sequence joins TRBV6-5 and TRBJ2-5, with TRBD1 matching over 7 bases. Matching the DNA end better, TRBJ2-7 makes the J call doubtful. The CDR3 extends over 15 amino acids. Germline CDR1 is MNHEY and CDR2 is SVGAGI. CDR3 coding DNA: TGTGCCAGCAGTTACGATAAACAGGGGAGAAACGAGCAGTACTTC. The encoded protein is CASSYDKQGRNEQYF.

V is TRBV7-2 and J is TRBJ2-5; 10 bases fit TRBD1. Trimming cost V 5 bases and J 7 bases; bases outside gene matches: 7. Germline values: CDR1 SGHTA, CDR2 FQGNSA. This CDR3 has 14 residues. CDR3 amino acids: CASSVLDRGRTQYF. CDR3 nucleotides: TGTGCCAGCAGCGTCCTCGACAGGGGGCGGACCCAGTACTTC.

The chain links TRBV5-3 to TRBJ2-7; 7 positions match TRBD1. TRBV5-3 is recorded as an ORF, its role being uncertain. The CDR3 contains 15 residues. V shed 0 bases, J shed 6 bases, and the junction held 9 bases outside the gene matches. For the CDR3, the DNA is TGTGCCAGAAGCTTGGTCCAGGGGGTAAATGGCGAGCAGTACTTC. Translating it yields CARSLVQGVNGEQYF.

The V and J genes are TRBV19 and TRBJ1-6, with 11 positions matching TRBD1. The CDR3 runs to 15 residues. Germline V gene lookup returns CDR1 LNHDA and CDR2 SQIVND (reference sequence). The ends lost 7 bases at V and 7 bases at J; junction bases unmatched: 6. CDR3 nucleotide sequence: TGTGCCAGTATCCAGGACAGGGGGCGAAATTCACCCCTCCACTTT. This translates into CASIQDRGRNSPLHF.

The gene calls are TRBV2 and TRBJ1-2, with 7 bases aligning to TRBD1. The CDR3 length is 14 residues. V shed 4 bases and J 4 bases; nucleotides not matched to a gene: 6. Per the germline V gene, CDR1 is SNHLY and CDR2 is FYNNEI. The CDR3 protein is CASSAEQGIYGYTF. The CDR3 region has the DNA TGTGCCAGCAGTGCGGAACAGGGGATCTATGGCTACACCTTC.

V gene TRBV11-2 combines with J gene TRBJ2-1; 10 nucleotides match TRBD1. Germline V lookup: CDR1 SGHAT, CDR2 FQNNGV. The CDR3 has 16 residues. The ends lost 4 bases at V and 0 bases at J; junction bases unmatched: 3. The DNA of the CDR3 is TGTGCCAGCAGCTGGGGACAGGGGAGCTCCTACAATGAGCAGTTCTTC. Amino acids: CASSWGQGSSYNEQFF.

The chain carries TRBV6-6 and TRBJ2-3, with 11 bases that match TRBD2. Germline CDR1 reads MNHNY; CDR2 reads SVGAGI (reference sequence). Losses at the gene ends were 2 bases for V and 6 bases for J; bases not matched to a gene: 7. CDR3 length equals 16 residues. Here the CDR3 reads CASSYRRLAGGDTQYF. As DNA, the CDR3 is TGTGCCAGCAGTTACCGCCGTCTAGCGGGGGGCGATACGCAGTATTTT.

The CDR3 DNA follows: TGTGCCAGCAGCTTAGACCATGAAGCTTTCTTT. It encodes CASSLDHEAFF. The chain employs TRBV7-9 and TRBJ1-1; no definite D call. V was pared by 1 base and J by 7 bases, with 4 bases between. Germline assignment: CDR1 SEHNR and CDR2 FQNEAQ (reference sequence). CDR3 size: 11 residues.

V usage is TRBV7-6 and J usage is TRBJ2-7; 7 bases fit TRBD1. In germline, CDR1 is SGHVS, CDR2 FNYEAQ. CDR3 length equals 17 residues. V trimming: 0 bases; J trimming: 1 base; junction bases outside the gene matches: 9. Written as DNA, the CDR3 is TGTGCCAGCAGCTTAGCCTTGGACAGGATGGGGTCCTACGAGCAGTACTTC. Residues: CASSLALDRMGSYEQYF.

This sequence joins TRBV10-3 and TRBJ2-3; 14 bases align to TRBD2. Trimming at V came to 3 bases and at J to 2 bases, leaving 10 bases not matched to a gene. Germline V gene lookup returns CDR1 ENHRY and CDR2 SYGVKD. CDR3 length equals 19 residues. DNA for the CDR3: TGTGCCATCAGTGACGTCCCGGGACTAGCGGGGGCCGTCACAGATACGCAGTATTTT. Its translation is CAISDVPGLAGAVTDTQYF.

The genes are TRBV7-2 and TRBJ2-5, with D tentatively TRBD2 (6 bases). The CDR3 spans 14 residues. The V end lost 4 bases, the J end lost 4 bases, and 13 bases lay between the germline ends. Looked up from germline, CDR1 is SGHTA and CDR2 is FQGNSA. The CDR3 reads CASSSRRVGETQYF. Here the CDR3 DNA reads TGTGCCAGCAGCTCTAGGAGGGTAGGAGAGACCCAGTACTTC.

The chain combines TRBV5-6 with TRBJ2-1; no clear D gene. Germline CDR1 SGHDT, CDR2 YYEEEE. The CDR3 is made up of 18 amino acids. V was clipped by 0 bases and J by 0 bases, with 16 bases between them. In DNA, the CDR3 is TGTGCCAGCAGCTTGGTCCAGGCAAGAATCTTCTCCTACAATGAGCAGTTCTTC. It is translated as CASSLVQARIFSYNEQFF.

The rearrangement joins TRBV14 to TRBJ2-7; no clear D gene. CDR1 and CDR2 from the germline V gene are SGHDN and FVKESK. V shed 0 bases and J shed 6 bases, with 18 bases lying between them. The length of the CDR3 is 16 residues. The CDR3 loop is CASSQDRAVFNVEQYF. The DNA for the CDR3 is TGTGCCAGCAGCCAAGACCGAGCAGTCTTTAACGTCGAGCAGTACTTC.

This chain links TRBV7-3 with TRBJ1-1, with D possibly being TRBD1 (5 bases). The V gene's germline CDR1 is SGHTA and CDR2 FQGTGA. V was pared by 6 bases and J by 1 base, with 9 bases between. CDR3 size: 13 residues. This CDR3 reads CASSLDKNTEAFF. The DNA for the CDR3 is TGTGCCAGCAGTTTGGACAAGAACACTGAAGCTTTCTTT.

V usage is TRBV12-5 and J usage is TRBJ2-1; 11 bases fit TRBD1. Germline V gene lookup returns CDR1 LGHNT and CDR2 FRNRAP. This CDR3 comprises 18 residues. V lost 0 bases, J lost 0 bases, and 4 bases stayed unmatched. As DNA, the CDR3 is TGTGCTAGTGGTTTGGTACTTGGGACAGGGGGCTCCTACAATGAGCAGTTCTTC. It translates to CASGLVLGTGGSYNEQFF.

The V and J genes are TRBV5-1 and TRBJ1-6; D is unresolved. The germline V and J ends were trimmed by 4 bases and 10 bases, with 18 bases remaining between them. This CDR3 contains 15 residues. Germline V gene lookup returns CDR1 SGHRS and CDR2 YFSETQ. The CDR3 region is CASSRIGSKSSPLHF. In DNA form, the CDR3 reads TGCGCCAGCAGCAGGATCGGGAGTAAATCATCACCCCTCCACTTT. The complete variable domain, with remaining parts taken from reference TRBV5-1 and TRBJ1-6, reads KAGVTQTPRYLIKTRGQQVTLSCSPISGHRSVSWYQQTPGQGLQFLFEYFSETQRNKGNFPGRFSGRQFSNSRSEMNVSTLELGDSALYLCASSRIGSKSSPLHFGNGTRLTVT.

The chain combines TRBV6-1 with TRBJ1-2; perhaps TRBD1 as D (5 bases). The V gene's germline CDR1 is MNHNS and CDR2 SASEGT. The CDR3 length is 12 residues. Deletions cut 8 bases from V and 8 bases from J, with 15 bases between. CDR3 in DNA: TGTGCCAGCGTCGAGCAGAGGGGAGGCTACACCTTC. This encodes CASVEQRGGYTF.

The V call is TRBV7-9, the J call TRBJ2-5; tentative D call: TRBD2 (5 bases). This CDR3 is 15 amino acids long. V lost 5 bases, J lost 5 bases, and 18 bases lay in between. The germline CDR1 and CDR2 sequences are SEHNR and FQNEAQ (reference sequence). The CDR3 nucleotides are TGTGCCAGCAGCCTCTTAGAGATTAGCGTGGAGACCCAGTACTTC. Its translation is CASSLLEISVETQYF.

V usage is TRBV5-6 and J usage is TRBJ2-3; D remains unclear. Germline lookup yields CDR1 SGHDT and CDR2 YYEEEE. The CDR3 runs 15 residues. V lost 1 base and J 14 bases, leaving 23 bases between the germline ends. The CDR3 region is CASSLTNPSLWLGYF. Written as DNA, the CDR3 is TGTGCCAGCAGCTTGACCAACCCTTCGTTATGGCTCGGGTATTTT.

The CDR3: CASSVGGAGSTDTQYF. CDR3 in DNA: TGTGCCAGCAGCGTAGGGGGAGCGGGCTCTACAGATACGCAGTATTTT. V and J are TRBV9 and TRBJ2-3; D possibly corresponds to TRBD2 (6 bases). There are 16 residues in the CDR3. Germline CDR1 reads SGDLS; CDR2 reads YYNGEE. V lost 0 bases and J 3 bases, leaving 14 bases between the germline ends. The full variable domain, in which reference TRBV9 and TRBJ2-3 provide the parts outside the CDR3, is DSGVTQTPKHLITATGQRVTLRCSPRSGDLSVYWYQQSLDQGLQFLIQYYNGEERAKGNILERFSAQQFPDLHSELNLSSLELGDSALYFCASSVGGAGSTDTQYFGPGTRLTVL.

This chain uses TRBV5-1 with TRBJ2-3; 7 bases match TRBD1. The CDR3 is 14 amino acids. The junction had 4 bases not matched to a gene; V was cut back by 5 bases and J by 1 base. The germline gives CDR1 SGHRS, CDR2 YFSETQ. CDR3 loop: CASRPGGRTDTQYF. The CDR3, as DNA: TGCGCCAGCAGACCAGGGGGTCGCACAGATACGCAGTATTTT.

The chain links TRBV30 to TRBJ1-6, with no clear D. Germline CDR1 is GTSNPN and CDR2 is SVGIG (reference sequence). The ends were cut back, 2 bases at V and 4 bases at J, with 33 bases in the middle. CDR3 length equals 22 residues. The CDR3 DNA follows: TGTGCCTGGAGTTACCTCTCCATCTTTACAGACACGCGCCCGCCTTATAATTCACCCCTCCACTTT. Its translation is CAWSYLSIFTDTRPPYNSPLHF.

This chain connects TRBV2 to TRBJ1-2; D perhaps matches TRBD1 (5 bases). CDR1 SNHLY and CDR2 FYNNEI come from the germline V gene. The CDR3 spans 12 residues. Here the CDR3 reads CASVGDNYGYTF. CDR3 DNA: TGTGCTTCAGTGGGGGATAACTATGGCTACACCTTC.

CDR3 residues: CASSLGGGSNQPQHF. For the CDR3, the DNA is TGTGCCAGCAGCTTAGGCGGGGGTAGCAATCAGCCCCAGCATTTT. V is TRBV5-5 and J is TRBJ1-5; weak D call: TRBD1 (5 bases). Germline V gene lookup returns CDR1 SGHKS and CDR2 YYEKEE (reference sequence). This CDR3 has 15 amino acids. Trimming shortened V by 2 bases and J by 0 bases, and 9 bases separated the two germline ends.

The V and J genes are TRBV19 and TRBJ1-3; D is uncertain. Trimming stripped 7 bases from V and 3 bases from J, with 13 bases between. The CDR3 is 14 amino acids. Germline CDR1 reads LNHDA; CDR2 reads SQIVND (reference sequence). For the CDR3, the DNA is TGTGCCAGTATAAGGCGGGAAGGTGGAAACACCATATATTTT. Its translation: CASIRREGGNTIYF.

The chain uses TRBV4-2 and TRBJ1-4, with 8 bases matching TRBD1. The CDR3 sequence is 15 residues long. The junction had 11 bases not matched to a gene; V was cut back by 4 bases and J by 10 bases. CDR1 and CDR2 (germline): LGHNA, YNFKEQ. For the CDR3, the DNA is TGTGCCAGCAGCCTTGGACAGGGAGAGGGCGGAAAACTGTTTTTT. This gives the protein CASSLGQGEGGKLFF.

This sequence joins TRBV18 and TRBJ2-5; TRBD1 aligns across 9 bases. Germline assignment: CDR1 KGHSH and CDR2 LQKENI. J gave up 9 bases and V 6 bases, and 17 bases lay outside the gene matches. The CDR3 has 16 residues. For the CDR3, the DNA is TGTGCCAGCTCCCGTCCCTCGGGACAGGGCCTCTCGGCCCAGTACTTC. The encoded protein is CASSRPSGQGLSAQYF.